This TCR beta chain was sequenced during a study of T cells in localized non-small cell lung cancer (dated by TCRdb to about 2020). Regarding the study in general: The study analyzed T cell repertoires of roughly 220 early-stage NSCLC patients, comparing tumors and uninvolved tumor-adjacent lungs. The cohort was made up of under 250 treatment-naive NSCLC patients whose localized lung tumors had been resected. NSCLC patients had a mean age of roughly 66 years, and 129 were male and about a hundred female. Points the paper makes about the study in general: Longer overall survival was associated with higher T cell density in blood, whereas shorter survival was associated with higher clonality in adjacent lung. Uninvolved tumor-adjacent lung showed the highest T cell clonality, higher than tumor, which suggests more focused antigenic responses in the uninvolved tumor-adjacent lung. Because multi-region sequencing of the tumors was not done, intratumor heterogeneity could not be ruled out. A median of approximately 62 of the top 100 tumor clones turned up in the paired uninvolved adjacent lung, and under 30 of those clones also ranked among the top 100 of that same adjacent lung. Because the study design was exploratory, TCR variables were selected using unadjusted p-values without false-discovery rate correction.

This clone was seen a few times. No cognate antigen has been identified for it. One base away there is no much larger clone; base qualities are not given. TCR beta CDR3 regions were sequenced from DNA using the immunoSEQ Assay. In the paper's pipeline: To compute T cell density, TCR beta template counts were normalized to usable DNA, which was estimated by amplifying housekeeping genes. Richness was estimated using the preseqR package, with extrapolation to 400,000 templates for PBMC samples and to 120,000 templates for tissue samples. Clonality was calculated as one minus Pielou's evenness. Tissue-enriched TCRs were identified through differential abundance testing performed on productive amino-acid clonotypes, with a minimum total count of 5 and an alpha of 0.1. The Jaccard Index and the Morisita Overlap Index were used to measure repertoire overlap between compartments. GLIPH grouped TCR beta CDR3s together with public tetramer-defined viral CDR3s, and a viral motif had to include at least three viral sequences and show V-gene enrichment. Imported from immuneACCESS, the table was reduced by TCRdb to in-frame sequences with V and J called. These copies leave out some clones; in studies compared against another copy, an unresolved V gene accounts for under half, and the cause of the remainder is not known. V, J and clone size were drawn from that table, and D and trimming were deduced from the DNA. Within this sample are 1,500 to 2,000 clones, with roughly 25% of them counted one time only. Of the sample, roughly 17% falls within the top ten clones.

V sheds 7 bases and J sheds 7 bases, leaving 14 bases between their ends. The germline V gene encodes CDR1 SQVTM and CDR2 ANQGSEA. The CDR3, cysteine through phenylalanine, is 12 amino acids long. CDR3 DNA is the only sequence kept; it has 36 bases, read in frame from the first base. Two independent pathologists confirmed that the uninvolved adjacent lung, which was taken at least 2 cm from the tumor margin, was free of atypia. At diagnosis, tumor, uninvolved tumor-adjacent lung and peripheral blood were collected and then preserved as a mix of FFPE and fresh-frozen material. Recombination linked TRBV29-1 to TRBJ2-1; tentative D gene TRBD1, with 5 bases matching. The origin of this receptor is a female donor over 55 with stage I squamous cell lung carcinoma. Here the sequenced sample was normal lung tissue next to the tumor, taken before any cancer treatment. The CDR3 protein is CSGIRGTNEQFF. The sequenced DNA: TGCAGCGGGATAAGGGGAACAAATGAGCAGTTCTTC.